The present TCR beta chain was sequenced within a study of cytomegalovirus exposure and HLA in healthy donors. In the PCR, 60 Vbeta and 13 Jbeta primers were used. Produced via immunoSEQ multiplex PCR; TCRdb's table is partial and in-frame only. The table shows about 130,000 clones, with about 70% occurring only once. This clone was recorded only once. V was trimmed by 3 bases and J by 12 bases, leaving 18 bases between them. The length of the CDR3 is 15 residues. Germline V gives CDR1 MGHDK, CDR2 SYGVNS. V gene TRBV25-1 combines with J gene TRBJ1-6; no clear D. Sequencing was performed on PBMCs. This TCR was sampled from a woman aged 55-69 years in good health and CMV-seropositive. CDR3 coding DNA: TGTGCCAGCAGTGACCTCGGTACCAATATACGACCCCTCCACTTT. The encoded protein is CASSDLGTNIRPLHF.